One sample yielded the 26 T cell receptor beta chains listed below, sequenced in a study of OX40 agonist ivuxolimab in advanced cancers. Profiling relied on immunoSEQ multiplex PCR, and the TCRdb table lists in-frame clones only, not all of them. The sample consists of about 21,000 clones, about 79% of them appearing once. Source: CD4+ or CD8+ T cells sorted from blood, taken in a trial of the OX40 agonist ivuxolimab. The receptor source for this set is an adult with an advanced solid tumor such as melanoma, head and neck, liver or kidney cancer.

V gene TRBV13 combines with J gene TRBJ1-2; D not certain. The CDR3 spans 15 residues. V lost 4 bases and J 5 bases, leaving 17 bases between the germline ends. The germline gives CDR1 PRHDT, CDR2 FYEKMQ (reference sequence). In DNA, the CDR3 is TGTGCCAGCAGCTCAACAGAACCCCGTGTGTATGGCTACACCTTC. This sequence encodes CASSSTEPRVYGYTF.

J is TRBJ2-7 and V is TRBV7-6, with 10 bases lining up with TRBD1. This CDR3 has 13 amino acids. The V gene end was trimmed by 5 bases and the J gene end by 3 bases; junction bases not matched to a gene: 1. The germline gives CDR1 SGHVS, CDR2 FNYEAQ. CDR3 DNA sequence: TGTGCCAGCAGCCGGGACAGGGGCTACGAGCAGTACTTC. Translation gives CASSRDRGYEQYF.

The genes are TRBV11-2 and TRBJ2-4; 12 nucleotides line up with TRBD2. Germline V gene lookup returns CDR1 SGHAT and CDR2 FQNNGV. V lost 4 bases and J lost 11; bases outside the gene matches: 9. CDR3 length: 15 amino acids. The chain's CDR3 is CASSSPLAGGPFQYF. DNA for the CDR3: TGTGCCAGCAGCTCTCCTCTAGCGGGAGGGCCTTTTCAGTACTTC.

The chain carries TRBV7-8 and TRBJ1-4, with 9 nucleotides matching TRBD1. V shed 3 bases, J shed 8 bases, and the junction held 16 bases outside the gene matches. This CDR3 spans 18 amino acids. In germline, CDR1 is SGHVS, CDR2 FQNEAQ. The CDR3 DNA reads TGTGCCAGCAGCTTCCTACCTCCCCGGACAGGGGAAGTGGAAAAACTGTTTTTT. The encoded protein is CASSFLPPRTGEVEKLFF.

With regard to this clone: The junction differs from germline at one of its ends, possibly a read error. The rearrangement joins TRBV6-1 to TRBJ1-3; maybe TRBD1 (5 bases). The CDR3 has 15 residues. In germline, CDR1 is MNHNS, CDR2 SASEGT. This CDR3 is CASSDSSGPGNTIYF. The CDR3 DNA is TGCGCCAGCAGTGACTCTTCAGGGCCTGGAAACACCATATATTTT.

The rearrangement uses TRBV5-1 and TRBJ2-7, with TRBD1 matching 10 bases. This CDR3 is 16 amino acids long. Germline loops: CDR1 SGHRS, CDR2 YFSETQ. Trimming took 0 bases from V and 3 from J; bases not matched to a gene: 6. The CDR3 bases are TGCGCCAGCAGCTTGGGGGCGAGGACAGGGGGCTACGAGCAGTACTTC. Protein product: CASSLGARTGGYEQYF.

In this sample, this clone turned up many times. The chain couples TRBV5-6 to TRBJ1-1; D is possibly TRBD1 (5 bases). The V gene's germline CDR1 is SGHDT and CDR2 YYEEEE. There are 15 residues in the CDR3. Trimming removed 4 bases from V and 4 bases from J, with 17 bases in between. The CDR3 is CASSLGSGPSTEAFF. The CDR3 DNA reads TGTGCCAGCAGCCTTGGATCGGGGCCGAGCACTGAAGCTTTCTTT.

The chain has TRBV19 and TRBJ2-1, with TRBD2 as a possible D gene (5 bases). This CDR3 region has 15 residues. The V end was cut by 5 bases, the J end by 9 bases, with 20 bases between. Germline CDR1 and CDR2: LNHDA and SQIVND (reference sequence). CDR3 region: CASSLPTSLIFEQFF. Here the CDR3 DNA reads TGTGCCAGTAGTCTCCCTACTAGTCTGATCTTTGAGCAGTTCTTC. Drawing the rest from reference TRBV19 and TRBJ2-1, the complete variable domain is DGGITQSPKYLFRKEGQNVTLSCEQNLNHDAMYWYRQDPGQGLRLIYYSQIVNDFQKGDIAEGYSVSREKKESFPLTVTSAQKNPTAFYLCASSLPTSLIFEQFFGPGTRLTVL.

The chain has TRBV10-2 and TRBJ2-1; 7 positions match TRBD2. The germline CDR1 and CDR2 sequences are WSHSY and SAAADI. CDR3 size: 15 residues. The V gene end was trimmed by 5 bases and the J gene end by 4 bases; junction bases not matched to a gene: 8. CDR3 protein: CASSLETSSYNEQFF. In DNA, the CDR3 is TGCGCCAGCAGTCTTGAGACTAGCTCTTACAATGAGCAGTTCTTC.

The chain links TRBV10-3 to TRBJ2-2; D unclear. This CDR3 comprises 12 residues. Looked up from germline, CDR1 is ENHRY and CDR2 is SYGVKD. V was trimmed by 6 bases and J by 9 bases, leaving 11 bases between them. CDR3 protein: CAISSTGRELFF. DNA of the CDR3: TGTGCCATCAGCAGTACGGGCAGGGAGCTGTTTTTT.

V gene TRBV7-9 combines with J gene TRBJ2-1; a weak D match, TRBD2 (7 bases). The CDR3 sequence is 15 residues long. Looked up from germline, CDR1 is SEHNR and CDR2 is FQNEAQ (reference sequence). Trimming cost V 4 bases and J 2 bases, with 12 bases left between them. The CDR3 spells CASSSGGGTYNEQFF. The CDR3 bases are TGTGCCAGCAGCTCGGGGGGCGGGACCTACAATGAGCAGTTCTTC.

This chain connects TRBV6-6 to TRBJ2-1; 11 bases align to TRBD2. V was clipped by 6 bases and J by 4 bases; unmatched bases: 5. The CDR3 has 15 amino acids. CDR1 MNHNY and CDR2 SVGAGI come from the germline V gene (reference sequence). The CDR3 spells CASSPGTSGYNEQFF. CDR3 nucleotide sequence: TGTGCCAGCAGCCCCGGGACTAGCGGATACAATGAGCAGTTCTTC.

The J gene is TRBJ2-1, the V gene TRBV20-1; no reliable D call. With 6 bases removed from V and 4 bases from J, the gap between germline ends came to 7 bases. The CDR3 has 11 residues. CDR1 and CDR2 from the germline V gene are DFQATT and SNEGSKA (reference sequence). CDR3 DNA sequence: TGCAGTGCGCTTCTATACAATGAGCAGTTCTTC. This sequence encodes CSALLYNEQFF.

This chain links TRBV5-6 with TRBJ1-5, with D possibly TRBD1 on 5 matching bases. From germline, CDR1 is SGHDT and CDR2 YYEEEE. Trimming removed 4 bases at V and 1 base at J, with 12 bases between. The CDR3 contains 15 residues. DNA of the CDR3: TGTGCCAGCAGCCCGTCCGGGGCGAGCAATCAGCCCCAGCATTTT. Its protein product is CASSPSGASNQPQHF.

The chain is built from TRBV28 and TRBJ2-7; D is possibly TRBD2 (6 bases). The V gene's germline CDR1 is MDHEN and CDR2 SYDVKM. V lost 3 bases and J 7 bases, leaving 13 bases between the germline ends. The CDR3 sequence is 13 residues long. CDR3 coding DNA: TGTGCCAGCAGTTTTTCCGGGGACTGGGAGCAGTACTTC. Its protein product is CASSFSGDWEQYF.

The rearrangement links TRBV5-8 to TRBJ2-7; 7 bases are a match to TRBD2. There are 14 residues in the CDR3. Germline V lookup: CDR1 SGHTS, CDR2 YDEGEE. V trimming: 4 bases; J trimming: 5 bases; junction bases outside the gene matches: 9. CDR3 sequence: CASSRGVSADEQYF. The DNA of the CDR3 is TGTGCCAGCAGCCGGGGGGTATCAGCCGACGAGCAGTACTTC.

In its sample, this clone was seen once. The rearrangement uses TRBV5-4 and TRBJ2-1; 7 nucleotides align to TRBD2. The CDR3 is 16 residues long. J lost 8 bases, V lost 2 bases, and 13 bases had no gene match. CDR1 is SGHNT, CDR2 YYREEE, per germline (reference sequence). As DNA, the CDR3 is TGTGCCAGCAGCTTCCGAGGTGGGAGGGCCGTCGATGAGCAGTTCTTC. Its translation is CASSFRGGRAVDEQFF.

This rearrangement joins TRBV5-1 to TRBJ1-3; 11 nucleotides agree with TRBD1. CDR1 is SGHRS, CDR2 YFSETQ, per germline. The trim removed 4 bases at V and 8 bases at J, leaving 2 bases unmatched. The CDR3 runs to 13 residues. The CDR3 sequence: CASSPGQGDTIYF. The CDR3 DNA reads as TGCGCCAGCAGCCCGGGACAGGGGGACACCATATATTTT.

This clone was seen just once. V and J are TRBV19 and TRBJ2-1; 9 bases align to TRBD2. The CDR3 contains 17 residues. Unmatched junction bases numbered 14, after V lost 7 bases and J lost 4 bases. Germline CDR1 reads LNHDA; CDR2 reads SQIVND (reference sequence). The CDR3 reads CASNPAGGRAPYNEQFF. CDR3 in DNA: TGTGCCAGTAATCCTGCGGGCGGGAGGGCCCCATACAATGAGCAGTTCTTC.

This chain links TRBV5-1 with TRBJ2-7; TRBD2 agrees at 11 bases. From germline, CDR1 is SGHRS and CDR2 YFSETQ. V gave up 0 bases and J gave up 4 bases; unmatched junction bases: 0. This CDR3 comprises 14 residues. The chain's CDR3 is CASSLASGRYEQYF. Written as DNA, the CDR3 is TGCGCCAGCAGCTTGGCTAGCGGGAGGTACGAGCAGTACTTC.

The J gene is TRBJ2-1, the V gene TRBV15; TRBD2 aligns across 7 bases. This CDR3 has 15 amino acids. CDR1 and CDR2 from the germline V gene are LNHNV and YYDKDF (reference sequence). Trimming removed 3 bases from V and 8 bases from J; junction bases left unmatched: 10. As DNA, the CDR3 is TGTGCCACCAGCAGGGGGCGGGAGAGTATTCATGAGCAGTTCTTC. Its translation: CATSRGRESIHEQFF.

This chain uses TRBV10-3 with TRBJ2-2; D gene unclear. V was trimmed by 0 bases and J by 0 bases, leaving 11 bases between them. CDR1 is ENHRY, CDR2 SYGVKD, per germline. The CDR3 sequence is 17 residues long. Here the CDR3 reads CAISESVRAANTGELFF. The CDR3 coding sequence is TGTGCCATCAGTGAGTCGGTTCGGGCAGCGAACACCGGGGAGCTGTTTTTT.

The CDR3 DNA sequence: TGTGCCAGCAGTTACGGGCAGGGTAATCAGCCCCAGCATTTT. This gives the protein CASSYGQGNQPQHF. This rearrangement joins TRBV6-5 to TRBJ1-5, with a tentative D call TRBD1 (5 bases). Trimming removed 2 bases from V and 4 bases from J, with 9 bases in between. Per the germline V gene, CDR1 is MNHEY and CDR2 is SVGAGI. This CDR3 has 14 residues.

Only one count was recorded for this clone. J is TRBJ2-1 and V is TRBV11-3; TRBD2 aligns across 8 bases. The CDR3 has 16 residues. V lost 0 bases and J lost 6; bases outside the gene matches: 7. Looked up from germline, CDR1 is SGHNT and CDR2 is YENEEA. The DNA of the CDR3 is TGTGCCAGCAGCTTAGATCACCGGGGGGGGCTCAATGAGCAGTTCTTC. It yields the protein CASSLDHRGGLNEQFF.

This clone was seen a few times. This chain uses TRBV29-1 with TRBJ2-3; TRBD2 aligns across 15 bases. Germline loops: CDR1 SQVTM, CDR2 ANQGSEA. There are 19 residues in the CDR3. V lost 7 bases, J lost 3 bases, and 17 bases stayed unmatched. The CDR3 protein is CSDLTSGTSGRPGTDTQYF. For the CDR3, the DNA is TGCAGCGACCTTACCTCCGGGACTAGCGGGAGGCCTGGGACAGATACGCAGTATTTT.

CDR3 region: CASSLGENYEQYF. In DNA, the CDR3 is TGTGCCAGCAGTTTGGGAGAGAACTACGAGCAGTACTTC. The gene calls are TRBV28 and TRBJ2-7; D possibly corresponds to TRBD2 (5 bases). Per the germline V gene, CDR1 is MDHEN and CDR2 is SYDVKM. The V end was cut by 3 bases, the J end by 3 bases, with 9 bases between. The CDR3 is 13 residues long.